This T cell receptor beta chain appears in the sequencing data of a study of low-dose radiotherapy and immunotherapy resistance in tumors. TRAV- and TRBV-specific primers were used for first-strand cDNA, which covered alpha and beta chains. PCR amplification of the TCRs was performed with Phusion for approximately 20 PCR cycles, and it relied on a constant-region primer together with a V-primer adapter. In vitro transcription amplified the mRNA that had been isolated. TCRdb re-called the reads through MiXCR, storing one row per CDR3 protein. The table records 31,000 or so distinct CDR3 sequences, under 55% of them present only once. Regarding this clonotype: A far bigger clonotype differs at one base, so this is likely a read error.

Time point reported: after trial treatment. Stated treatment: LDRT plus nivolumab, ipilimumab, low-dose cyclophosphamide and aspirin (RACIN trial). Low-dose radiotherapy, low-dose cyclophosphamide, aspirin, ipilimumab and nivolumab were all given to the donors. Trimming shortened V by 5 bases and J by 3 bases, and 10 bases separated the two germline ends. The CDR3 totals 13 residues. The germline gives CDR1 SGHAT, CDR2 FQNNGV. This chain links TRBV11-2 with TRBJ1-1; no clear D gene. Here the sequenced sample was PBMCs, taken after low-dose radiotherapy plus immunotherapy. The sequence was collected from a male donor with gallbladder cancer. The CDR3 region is CASSLAGDTEAFF. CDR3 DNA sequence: TGTGCCAGCAGCCTGGCGGGTGACACTGAAGCTTTCTTT.